The 27 T cell receptor beta chains given below trace back to one sample, sequenced in a study of T cell responses to AZD1222 COVID-19 vaccine. Sequenced by immunoSEQ multiplex PCR; TCRdb stores in-frame clones only, minus some. Of hundreds of thousands of clones detected, around 92% appear once; the ten largest clones hold 0.55%. Sequenced material: peripheral blood, taken 28 days after the second AZD1222 dose. The receptors shown here come from an adult who received the AZD1222 COVID-19 vaccine.

The chain combines TRBV6-5 with TRBJ1-6; no clear D gene. Germline CDR1 reads MNHEY; CDR2 reads SVGAGI. V lost 4 bases, J lost 9 bases, and 16 bases lay in between. The CDR3 extends over 15 amino acids. The CDR3: CASSSSYAGPSPLHF. DNA for the CDR3: TGTGCCAGCAGTTCCTCCTATGCCGGTCCTTCACCCCTCCACTTT.

This clone was observed a single time. The CDR3 reads CASRQGAAKLFF. The CDR3 nucleotides read TGTGCCAGCAGACAGGGAGCAGCAAAACTGTTTTTT. The V gene is TRBV12-3 or TRBV12-4, the J gene TRBJ1-4; weak D call: TRBD1 (6 bases). V lost 6 bases, J lost 10 bases, and 12 bases lay in between. The CDR3 totals 12 residues.

This chain connects TRBV4-2 to TRBJ2-7, with D uncertain. CDR3 length: 16 residues. In germline, CDR1 is LGHNA, CDR2 YNFKEQ. Trimming cost V 0 bases and J 4 bases, with 16 bases left between them. The CDR3: CASSQEWTLGIYEQYF. CDR3 nucleotide sequence: TGTGCCAGCAGCCAAGAATGGACCCTAGGGATATACGAGCAGTACTTC.

This chain uses TRBV5-5 with TRBJ2-7; unclear D gene. CDR3 length equals 14 residues. CDR1 SGHKS and CDR2 YYEKEE come from the germline V gene (reference sequence). Trimming stripped 0 bases from V and 2 bases from J, with 9 bases between. The CDR3 here is CASSLGGIAYEQYF. In nucleotides, the CDR3 is TGTGCCAGCAGCTTGGGAGGTATTGCCTACGAGCAGTACTTC.

This clone was seen a single time. The rearrangement uses TRBV19 and TRBJ2-1; perhaps TRBD1 as D (6 bases). V lost 3 bases, J lost 4 bases, and 10 bases lay in between. Germline V gene sequence: CDR1 LNHDA, CDR2 SQIVND (reference sequence). The CDR3 loop spans 14 amino acids. The CDR3 loop is CASSIRGQYNEQFF. CDR3 DNA sequence: TGTGCCAGTAGTATCAGGGGCCAATACAATGAGCAGTTCTTC.

The rearrangement uses TRBV13 and TRBJ1-1; no definite D call. Trimming stripped 4 bases from V and 0 bases from J, with 21 bases between. The germline gives CDR1 PRHDT, CDR2 FYEKMQ (reference sequence). The CDR3 extends over 18 amino acids. CDR3 bases: TGTGCCAGCAGCTATGGACTCGTCACCGGGTCTATGAACACTGAAGCTTTCTTT. Its translation: CASSYGLVTGSMNTEAFF.

This chain links TRBV7-9 with TRBJ2-1, with 7 bases identical to TRBD1. The CDR3 has 15 amino acids. Germline V gene sequence: CDR1 SEHNR, CDR2 FQNEAQ (reference sequence). With V trimmed by 7 bases and J by 9 bases, 15 bases remained unmatched. CDR3 amino acids: CASTRTATGSVEQFF. As DNA, the CDR3 is TGTGCCAGCACCCGGACCGCGACAGGGTCGGTTGAGCAGTTCTTC. The full variable domain, rest sourced from reference TRBV7-9 and TRBJ2-1, is DTGVSQNPRHKITKRGQNVTFRCDPISEHNRLYWYRQTLGQGPEFLTYFQNEAQLEKSRLLSDRFSAERPKGSFSTLEIQRTEQGDSAMYLCASTRTATGSVEQFFGPGTRLTVL.

The chain has TRBV7-2 and TRBJ1-5; 9 bases fit TRBD1. Trimming removed 4 bases from V and 6 bases from J; junction bases left unmatched: 10. CDR3 length: 16 amino acids. Germline V gives CDR1 SGHTA, CDR2 FQGNSA. This chain's CDR3 is CASSSGQGKGSQPQHF. As DNA, the CDR3 is TGTGCCAGCAGCTCGGGACAGGGAAAGGGAAGTCAGCCCCAGCATTTT.

The chain uses TRBV5-1 and TRBJ2-1; unclear D gene. CDR1 is SGHRS, CDR2 YFSETQ, per germline. This CDR3 has 11 residues. V dropped 7 bases and J dropped 6 bases, with 8 bases sitting between them. The CDR3 loop reads CASGYGNEQFF. Here the CDR3 DNA reads TGCGCCAGCGGTTACGGCAATGAGCAGTTCTTC.

The chain combines TRBV28 with TRBJ2-1, with 9 bases lining up with TRBD1. The CDR3 runs 15 residues. The germline gives CDR1 MDHEN, CDR2 SYDVKM. V was clipped by 6 bases and J by 2 bases; unmatched bases: 5. The CDR3 sequence: CASSRGQGTYNEQFF. The CDR3 DNA reads TGTGCCAGCAGCCGGGGACAGGGAACCTACAATGAGCAGTTCTTC.

This clone has a single count. The chain combines TRBV7-9 with TRBJ1-3; D gene ambiguous. CDR1 is SEHNR and CDR2 is FQNEAQ in the germline V gene (reference sequence). The V gene lost 5 bases and the J gene lost 7 bases, with 15 bases spanning the gap. CDR3 length: 14 residues. The CDR3 nucleotides read TGTGCCAGCAGCCCCAGACAAATCCGGAACACCATATATTTT. Its translation is CASSPRQIRNTIYF. Using reference TRBV7-9 and TRBJ1-3 for the parts outside the CDR3, the full variable domain is DTGVSQNPRHKITKRGQNVTFRCDPISEHNRLYWYRQTLGQGPEFLTYFQNEAQLEKSRLLSDRFSAERPKGSFSTLEIQRTEQGDSAMYLCASSPRQIRNTIYFGEGSWLTVV.

Points on this clone: Its ends do not fully match the called genes, so a read error is possible. V usage is TRBV5-6 and J usage is TRBJ2-3; D ambiguous. The CDR3 spans 13 residues. Germline loops: CDR1 SGHDT, CDR2 YYEEEE. The CDR3 is CASSLYSGLGLDF. DNA for the CDR3: TGTGCCAGCAGCTTGTACTCTGGGCTAGGGCTGGATTTT.

The V and J genes are TRBV2 and TRBJ1-5; 9 bases agree with TRBD1. This CDR3 has 14 residues. In germline, CDR1 is SNHLY, CDR2 FYNNEI. The ends lost 5 bases at V and 4 bases at J; junction bases unmatched: 3. This chain's CDR3 is CASSLGTGNQPQHF. As DNA, the CDR3 is TGTGCCAGCAGTCTCGGGACAGGGAATCAGCCCCAGCATTTT.

V usage is TRBV28 and J usage is TRBJ1-3, with D perhaps TRBD1 (5 bases). This CDR3 region has 12 residues. Germline V lookup: CDR1 MDHEN, CDR2 SYDVKM. Between the trimmed V and J ends, which lost 5 bases and 11 bases, there was a span of 13 bases. CDR3 region: CASSRPGGSIYF. Written as DNA, the CDR3 is TGTGCCAGCAGTCGGCCCGGGGGGTCCATATATTTT.

This chain uses TRBV19 with TRBJ1-3; D is uncertain. The CDR3 is 17 amino acids. CDR1 is LNHDA and CDR2 is SQIVND in the germline V gene (reference sequence). The germline V and J ends were trimmed by 9 bases and 1 base, with 22 bases remaining between them. In nucleotides, the CDR3 is TGTGCCAGCCCGTCGGACCCTAAGCTAAGTTCTGGAAACACCATATATTTT. Its protein product is CASPSDPKLSSGNTIYF.

The chain has TRBV6-5 and TRBJ1-5; D not certain. CDR3 length: 14 amino acids. CDR1 and CDR2 from the germline V gene are MNHEY and SVGAGI. V lost 6 bases and J lost 3, with 12 bases in between. CDR3 protein: CASRMRRDNQPQHF. The CDR3 DNA reads as TGTGCCAGCAGGATGAGACGAGACAATCAGCCCCAGCATTTT.

This clone was seen a single time. The rearrangement joins TRBV24-1 to TRBJ1-2, with D possibly TRBD1 on 6 matching bases. CDR1 is KGHDR, CDR2 SFDVKD, per germline. The CDR3 consists of 11 residues. The V and J ends lost 9 bases and 8 bases respectively, with 12 bases between them. The CDR3 here is CATAGGGGYTF. Written as DNA, the CDR3 is TGTGCCACCGCGGGGGGCGGGGGCTACACCTTC.

CDR3 DNA: TGTGCCATCAAGGGAGGGACAGCTTACACTGAAGCTTTCTTT. This gives the protein CAIKGGTAYTEAFF. The rearrangement links TRBV10-3 to TRBJ1-1; TRBD1 matches 7 bases. V lost 7 bases, J lost 3 bases, and 8 bases stayed unmatched. Per germline, CDR1 ENHRY and CDR2 SYGVKD. CDR3 length: 14 residues.

The chain carries TRBV7-9 and TRBJ1-4; unclear D gene. The CDR3 runs to 15 residues. The germline V gene encodes CDR1 SEHNR and CDR2 FQNEAQ (reference sequence). V was shortened by 5 bases and J by 2 bases, with 12 bases between the two germline ends. CDR3 in DNA: TGTGCCAGCAGCCCCGGGAGGATGACTAATGAAAAACTGTTTTTT. This encodes CASSPGRMTNEKLFF.

The genes are TRBV5-1 and TRBJ2-1; no definite D call. CDR1 is SGHRS, CDR2 YFSETQ, per germline. This CDR3 spans 9 amino acids. V lost 7 bases, J lost 6 bases, and 2 bases lay in between. CDR3 nucleotides: TGCGCCAGCGTCAATGAGCAGTTCTTC. It codes for CASVNEQFF.

This rearrangement joins TRBV29-1 to TRBJ1-1; 7 positions match TRBD1. From germline, CDR1 is SQVTM and CDR2 ANQGSEA. The CDR3 runs 12 residues. The junction had 2 bases not matched to a gene; V was cut back by 7 bases and J by 0 bases. The CDR3 DNA reads TGCAGCGCGACAGGGCTGAACACTGAAGCTTTCTTT. This encodes CSATGLNTEAFF.

This chain links TRBV6-2 or TRBV6-3 with TRBJ1-5; 7 bases fit TRBD1. The V gene's germline CDR1 is MNHEY and CDR2 SVGEGT. The junction had 1 base not matched to a gene; V was cut back by 4 bases and J by 1 base. The CDR3 length is 14 residues. The CDR3 DNA sequence: TGTGCCAGCAGTTTACAGGGGAGCAATCAGCCCCAGCATTTT. It specifies CASSLQGSNQPQHF.

The genes are TRBV7-3 and TRBJ2-2, with D unresolved. This CDR3 contains 11 residues. Germline V CDR1 and CDR2: SGHTA, FQGTGA. V lost 5 bases, J lost 6 bases, and 4 bases lay in between. The CDR3 here is CASSEAGELFF. CDR3 DNA: TGTGCCAGCAGCGAGGCCGGGGAGCTGTTTTTT.

The chain combines TRBV4-2 with TRBJ1-2, with unresolved D. CDR1 LGHNA and CDR2 YNFKEQ come from the germline V gene. The CDR3 spans 14 residues. Trimming took off 4 bases at V and 5 bases at J, with 14 bases between the two ends. The CDR3 loop is CASSREKERYGYTF. The CDR3 DNA is TGTGCCAGCAGCCGGGAAAAAGAGAGGTATGGCTACACCTTC.

The J gene is TRBJ1-5, the V gene TRBV4-1; D is possibly TRBD1 (5 bases). This CDR3 region has 17 residues. Germline V lookup: CDR1 MGHRA, CDR2 YSYEKL. Trimming stripped 3 bases from V and 5 bases from J, with 20 bases between. In DNA, the CDR3 is TGCGCCAGCAGCCACGTGCGTAGGTCCGCGGGGGATCAGCCCCAGCATTTT. It is translated as CASSHVRRSAGDQPQHF.

The gene calls are TRBV7-2 and TRBJ2-5; D uncertain. Looked up from germline, CDR1 is SGHTA and CDR2 is FQGNSA. With 6 bases removed from V and 1 base from J, the gap between germline ends came to 9 bases. This CDR3 comprises 13 residues. The CDR3 protein is CASRRNSQETQYF. CDR3 bases: TGTGCCAGCAGGAGGAACAGCCAAGAGACCCAGTACTTC.

The V gene is TRBV2, the J gene TRBJ1-2; D is unclear. CDR3 length equals 12 residues. The germline V gene has CDR1 SNHLY and CDR2 FYNNEI. The ends were cut back, 4 bases at V and 8 bases at J, with 11 bases in the middle. The CDR3 coding sequence is TGTGCCAGCAGTGTGGTACAGAGGGGCTACACCTTC. It translates to CASSVVQRGYTF.